The rows below give T cell receptor beta chains drawn from one sample of a study of T cell responses to AZD1222 COVID-19 vaccine. Clones were read by immunoSEQ multiplex PCR, and TCRdb kept only the in-frame ones, dropping some. Here the sample spans some 140,000 clones, 88% being singletons. Sequencing used peripheral blood, obtained 28 days after the second AZD1222 dose. The source is an adult who received the AZD1222 COVID-19 vaccine. Each CDR3 is given with its conserved first and last residue. A D gene is named only where the DNA matches it firmly. The size entry is marked missing in some rows and otherwise reads once, few, many or a size class.

TRBV5-1	TRBJ2-3	NA	TRBD2	TGCGCCAGCAGCTTGGAATATTTGGGAGGACTAGCAGAAGATACGCAGTATTTT	CASSLEYLGGLAEDTQYF
TRBV29-1	TRBJ1-1	few	TRBD1	TGCAGCGTTGTCCAGTCAGGGGGCACTGAAGCTTTCTTT	CSVVQSGGTEAFF
TRBV18	TRBJ2-2	NA	NA	TGTGCCAGCTCACCCATCGAAGTAGGCCGGGAGCTGTTTTTT	CASSPIEVGRELFF
TRBV7-2	TRBJ1-2	NA	NA	TGTGCCAGCAGCTTTGGCCAGTATGGCTACACCTTC	CASSFGQYGYTF
TRBV11-3	TRBJ2-1	NA	NA	TGTGCCAGCAGCTTAGGCGGTTACTCCTACAATGAGCAGTTCTTC	CASSLGGYSYNEQFF
TRBV5-1	TRBJ1-5	NA	NA	TGCGCCAGCAGAGGAGGGGTGGAAAGCAATCAGCCCCAGCATTTT	CASRGGVESNQPQHF
TRBV19	TRBJ1-5	NA	NA	TGTGCCAGTAGTATAAACACCTATCAGCCCCAGCATTTT	CASSINTYQPQHF
TRBV9	TRBJ2-7	NA	NA	TGTGCCAGCAGCGGGGGGGTTAGCTCCTACGAGCAGTACTTC	CASSGGVSSYEQYF
TRBV4-1	TRBJ1-5	NA	NA	TGCGCCAGCAGCCAAGAACTAGGGGCATCTAATCAGCCCCAGCATTTT	CASSQELGASNQPQHF
TRBV12-3/TRBV12-4	TRBJ1-1	NA	NA	TGTGCCAGCAGAGAGATGAACACTGAAGCTTTCTTT	CASREMNTEAFF
TRBV5-1	TRBJ1-3	NA	NA	TGCGCCAGCAGCTTGTTGGGACAAATAGACTCTGGAAACACCATATATTTT	CASSLLGQIDSGNTIYF
TRBV7-6	TRBJ2-3	NA	NA	TGTGCCAGCAGTTCCCTAGCAGTGGATACGCAGTATTTT	CASSSLAVDTQYF
TRBV9	TRBJ2-5	NA	NA	TGTGCCAGCAGCGCCGGGTGGGAAGAGACCCAGTACTTC	CASSAGWEETQYF
TRBV4-3	TRBJ1-4	NA	NA	TGCGCCAGCAGCCAAGAATTTCCCCGACAGGAGAATGAAAAACTGTTTTTT	CASSQEFPRQENEKLFF
TRBV28	TRBJ1-6	NA	NA	TGTGCCAGCAGCCTCGGCCGGGCTTCACCCCTCCACTTT	CASSLGRASPLHF
TRBV4-1	TRBJ1-4	NA	NA	TGCGCCAGCAGCCAAGGAGGGGGGACTAATGAAAAACTGTTTTTT	CASSQGGGTNEKLFF
TRBV6-1	TRBJ2-5	NA	NA	TGTGCCAGCAGTGAAGCAAGGGGGGCGAGTCAAGAGACCCAGTACTTC	CASSEARGASQETQYF
TRBV4-3	TRBJ1-6	NA	NA	TGCGCCAGCAGCCAAGATTCCGGGACGGGTAATTCACCCCTCCACTTT	CASSQDSGTGNSPLHF
TRBV24-1	TRBJ2-3	NA	NA	TGTGCCACCAGTTCCGCTACGGCGGGGCCCACAGATACGCAGTATTTT	CATSSATAGPTDTQYF
TRBV7-2	TRBJ1-3	NA	NA	TGTGCCAGCAGCTTCGGGGGTTCTGGAAACACCATATATTTT	CASSFGGSGNTIYF
TRBV6-5	TRBJ2-7	NA	NA	TGTGCCAGCAGTTACGGGGAGGCCTACGAGCAGTACTTC	CASSYGEAYEQYF
TRBV5-8	TRBJ1-2	NA	NA	TGTGCCAGCAGCCCGAGACAGGATTGGGGCTACACCTTC	CASSPRQDWGYTF
TRBV11-3	TRBJ1-3	NA	NA	TGTGCCAGCAGCTTAGATGGTCTCGCGGCAGCCTCTGGAAACACCATATATTTT	CASSLDGLAAASGNTIYF
TRBV5-1	TRBJ2-5	NA	NA	TGCGCCAGCAGCTATTATGGGGGCCAAGAGACCCAGTACTTC	CASSYYGGQETQYF
TRBV7-2	TRBJ2-5	NA	NA	TGTGCCAGCAGCTTAAGCAAGCAAGAGACCCAGTACTTC	CASSLSKQETQYF
TRBV1	TRBJ2-1	once	NA	TGCACCAGCAGTCACCACAATCCTTGGGTCTACAATGAGCAGTTCTTC	CTSSHHNPWVYNEQFF
TRBV7-2	TRBJ2-2	NA	NA	TGTGCCAGCAGCCTAAGACAACCGAACACCGGGGAGCTGTTTTTT	CASSLRQPNTGELFF
TRBV6-5	TRBJ1-1	NA	NA	TGTGCCAGCAGTTCCCCCCAGGGAAAGTTGAACACTGAAGCTTTCTTT	CASSSPQGKLNTEAFF
TRBV5-1	TRBJ1-1	NA	NA	TGCGCCAGCAGGAGTCGGTTGGGGAACACTGAAGCTTTCTTT	CASRSRLGNTEAFF
TRBV4-1	TRBJ1-1	few	TRBD1	TGCGCCAGCAGCCAAGATGGACAGGGGGTCACTGAAGCTTTCTTT	CASSQDGQGVTEAFF
TRBV5-6	TRBJ1-6	NA	NA	TGTGCCAGCAGCAGGGGACGCGGTAATTCACCCCTCCACTTT	CASSRGRGNSPLHF
TRBV5-1	TRBJ1-2	NA	NA	TGCGCCAGCAGCTTGGAAGGACAGAACTATGGCTACACCTTC	CASSLEGQNYGYTF
TRBV12-5	TRBJ1-2	NA	NA	TGTGCTAGTGGTTGGCAAGGAACCTATGGCTACACCTTC	CASGWQGTYGYTF
TRBV9	TRBJ2-7	NA	NA	TGTGCCAGCAGCGTAGGACCGAGCTCCTACGAGCAGTACTTC	CASSVGPSSYEQYF
TRBV30	TRBJ1-2	NA	NA	TGTGCCTGGAGTGTCCGGAACAGGGAAAACTATGGCTACACCTTC	CAWSVRNRENYGYTF
TRBV12-3/TRBV12-4	TRBJ2-7	NA	NA	TGTGCCAGCAGTTTCGGGGGCGAGCAGTACTTC	CASSFGGEQYF
TRBV3-1/TRBV3-2	TRBJ2-1	once	TRBD2	TGTGCCAGCAGCCAAGGGATAGGACTAGCGGGAGATGAGCAGTTCTTC	CASSQGIGLAGDEQFF
TRBV19	TRBJ1-1	NA	NA	TGTGCCAGTAGTATAGGGGGAATGAACACTGAAGCTTTCTTT	CASSIGGMNTEAFF
TRBV28	TRBJ2-7	NA	TRBD1	TGTGCCAGCAGTTCCCCCGGACAGGGGGAGCAGTACTTC	CASSSPGQGEQYF
TRBV11-3	TRBJ2-1	NA	TRBD2	TGTGCCAGCAGCTCTAGCGGGAGCTCCTACAATGAGCAGTTCTTC	CASSSSGSSYNEQFF
TRBV3-1/TRBV3-2	TRBJ2-1	once	NA	TGTGCCAGCAGCCAAGAAGGCTGGGGCAATGAGCAGTTCTTC	CASSQEGWGNEQFF